This T cell receptor (beta chain) derives from a study of cytomegalovirus exposure and HLA in healthy donors. The V gene's germline CDR1 is SGHRS and CDR2 YFSETQ. Between the trimmed V and J ends, which lost 0 bases and 2 bases, there was a span of 9 bases. The CDR3 is 15 residues long. This PCR relied on a set of 60 Vbeta primers and 13 Jbeta primers. Method: immunoSEQ multiplex PCR; TCRdb's copy keeps in-frame clones and lacks some. The data hold 150,000 to 200,000 clones, with 70% to 80% observed a single time. The source of this sequence is a woman in her 30s in good health and CMV-seropositive. The gene calls are TRBV5-1 and TRBJ2-1, with a weak D call TRBD2 (6 bases). Material for sequencing was PBMCs. CDR3 sequence (DNA): TGCGCCAGCAGCTTGGCCGGGACTCCCTACAATGAGCAGTTCTTC. Translating gives CASSLAGTPYNEQFF. The entire variable domain, with the rest obtained from reference TRBV5-1 and TRBJ2-1, is as follows: KAGVTQTPRYLIKTRGQQVTLSCSPISGHRSVSWYQQTPGQGLQFLFEYFSETQRNKGNFPGRFSGRQFSNSRSEMNVSTLELGDSALYLCASSLAGTPYNEQFFGPGTRLTVL.